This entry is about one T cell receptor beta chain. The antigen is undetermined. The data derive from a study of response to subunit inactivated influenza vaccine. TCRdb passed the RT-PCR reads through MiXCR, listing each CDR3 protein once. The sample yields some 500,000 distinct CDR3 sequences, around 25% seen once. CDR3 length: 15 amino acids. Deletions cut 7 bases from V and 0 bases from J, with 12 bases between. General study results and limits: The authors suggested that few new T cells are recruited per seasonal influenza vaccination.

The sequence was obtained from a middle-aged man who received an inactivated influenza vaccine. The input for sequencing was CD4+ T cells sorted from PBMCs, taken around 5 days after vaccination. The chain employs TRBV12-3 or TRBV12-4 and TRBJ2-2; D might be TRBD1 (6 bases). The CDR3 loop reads CASTNRATNTGELFF. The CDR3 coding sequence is TGTGCCAGCACTAACAGGGCTACGAACACCGGGGAGCTGTTTTTT.